What follows are 26 T cell receptor beta chains derived from one specimen sequenced in a study of T cell responses to AZD1222 COVID-19 vaccine. Method: immunoSEQ multiplex PCR; TCRdb's copy keeps in-frame clones and lacks some. The sample shows about 30,000 clones, more than 85% of them seen only once. The specimen comprised peripheral blood, sampled on day 0 of AZD1222 vaccination. The receptors derive from an adult in good health.

The chain uses TRBV30 and TRBJ1-2, with D possibly TRBD1 on 5 matching bases. Germline values: CDR1 GTSNPN, CDR2 SVGIG (reference sequence). The CDR3 runs to 12 residues. V shed 3 bases and J shed 8 bases, with 13 bases lying between them. Written as DNA, the CDR3 is TGTGCCTGGAGAGGGGACTCTGGGGGCTACACCTTC. Encoded protein: CAWRGDSGGYTF.

V and J are TRBV9 and TRBJ1-6; 10 bases fit TRBD1. Germline CDR1 is SGDLS and CDR2 is YYNGEE. The trim removed 3 bases at V and 7 bases at J, leaving 1 base unmatched. The CDR3 runs to 14 residues. CDR3 sequence: CASSEDRGNSPLHF. The CDR3 bases are TGTGCCAGCAGCGAGGACAGGGGGAATTCACCCCTCCACTTT.

The J gene is TRBJ2-6, the V gene TRBV9; possible D gene TRBD2, 6 bases. CDR3 length equals 17 residues. V was clipped by 0 bases and J by 1 base, with 11 bases between them. CDR1 is SGDLS, CDR2 YYNGEE, per germline. CDR3 DNA: TGTGCCAGCAGCGTAGGAAGGGACTTTTCTGGGGCCAACGTCCTGACTTTC. Amino acid sequence: CASSVGRDFSGANVLTF.

This clone was seen once. The gene calls are TRBV5-1 and TRBJ1-6; no clear D. There are 14 residues in the CDR3. Germline loops: CDR1 SGHRS, CDR2 YFSETQ. The V gene lost 0 bases and the J gene lost 10 bases, with 11 bases spanning the gap. CDR3 nucleotides: TGCGCCAGCAGCTTGGCGGGTAGAGGATCACCCCTCCACTTT. This encodes CASSLAGRGSPLHF.

The V call is TRBV3-1 (or the pseudogene TRBV3-2), the J call TRBJ2-7; D possibly uses TRBD1 or TRBD2 (5 bases each). Germline V gene data show CDR1 as LGHDT and CDR2 as YNNKEL (reference sequence). This CDR3 is built from 12 residues. The V end lost 6 bases, the J end lost 6 bases, and 12 bases lay between the germline ends. CDR3 coding DNA: TGTGCCAGCAGTCCTCCCGGGGCCGAGCAGTACTTC. It translates to CASSPPGAEQYF.

The genes are TRBV6-5 and TRBJ2-7; D perhaps matches TRBD2 (6 bases). The CDR3 consists of 14 residues. Germline CDR1 reads MNHEY; CDR2 reads SVGAGI. V was cut by 6 bases and J by 4 bases, with 16 bases left in between. The CDR3 here is CASSRQREVYEQYF. CDR3 bases: TGTGCCAGCAGCCGCCAGAGGGAGGTATACGAGCAGTACTTC.

The chain links TRBV12-2 to TRBJ1-1. TRBV12-2 is described as a pseudogene. The CDR3 has 15 residues. The CDR3, as DNA: TGTGCAAGTCGCTTAGGAGCGGGGAGGAGGACTGAAGCTTTCTTT. It yields the protein CASRLGAGRRTEAFF.

This clone was observed once. J is TRBJ1-5 and V is TRBV19; D may be TRBD1 (5 bases). Per germline, CDR1 LNHDA and CDR2 SQIVND (reference sequence). The V end was cut by 3 bases, the J end by 5 bases, with 11 bases between. The CDR3 has 14 amino acids. The CDR3 nucleotides read TGTGCCAGTAGTATTTGGGGGAGCGATCAGCCCCAGCATTTT. It yields the protein CASSIWGSDQPQHF.

The J gene is TRBJ1-4, the V gene TRBV15, with 9 bases fitting TRBD1. CDR3 length equals 15 residues. V lost 6 bases and J lost 7; bases outside the gene matches: 9. CDR1 and CDR2 (germline): LNHNV, YYDKDF (reference sequence). The CDR3: CATSLTNRGREKLFF. CDR3 nucleotide sequence: TGTGCCACCAGTCTGACTAACAGGGGGCGTGAAAAACTGTTTTTT.

This sequence joins TRBV5-1 and TRBJ1-2; D remains ambiguous. This CDR3 region has 12 residues. Germline values: CDR1 SGHRS, CDR2 YFSETQ. Deletions cut 5 bases from V and 4 bases from J, with 9 bases between. CDR3 amino acids: CASRGIFYGYTF. CDR3 sequence (DNA): TGCGCCAGCAGGGGGATTTTCTATGGCTACACCTTC.

The chain joins TRBV6-2 or TRBV6-3 to TRBJ2-7; D remains unclear. The CDR3 extends over 15 amino acids. From germline, CDR1 is MNHEY and CDR2 SVGEGT. Trimming left V 2 bases short and J 0 bases short, with 11 bases between. The CDR3 bases are TGTGCCAGCAGTTACGTGGTCAGGAACTCCTACGAGCAGTACTTC. Protein: CASSYVVRNSYEQYF.

The chain has TRBV10-3 and TRBJ2-5, with D perhaps assigned TRBD1 or TRBD2 (6 bases each). Per the germline V gene, CDR1 is ENHRY and CDR2 is SYGVKD. This CDR3 contains 17 residues. The V and J ends lost 6 bases and 1 base respectively, with 21 bases between them. The CDR3 spells CAISGLQGGSSQETQYF. CDR3 nucleotide sequence: TGTGCCATCAGCGGATTACAGGGAGGTAGCTCCCAAGAGACCCAGTACTTC.

This chain links TRBV19 with TRBJ2-2; 7 bases are a match to TRBD1. The junction had 5 bases not matched to a gene; V was cut back by 7 bases and J by 3 bases. The CDR3 has 14 residues. Germline V gene lookup returns CDR1 LNHDA and CDR2 SQIVND (reference sequence). The CDR3: CASTNTGDTGELFF. Written as DNA, the CDR3 is TGTGCCAGTACCAACACAGGGGACACCGGGGAGCTGTTTTTT. The whole variable domain, filled in from reference TRBV19 and TRBJ2-2, reads DGGITQSPKYLFRKEGQNVTLSCEQNLNHDAMYWYRQDPGQGLRLIYYSQIVNDFQKGDIAEGYSVSREKKESFPLTVTSAQKNPTAFYLCASTNTGDTGELFFGEGSRLTVL.

This clone was seen once. The chain has TRBV19 and TRBJ2-5; TRBD1 or TRBD2 may be the D gene (5 bases each). Germline CDR1 reads LNHDA; CDR2 reads SQIVND (reference sequence). V was clipped by 3 bases and J by 1 base, with 12 bases between them. CDR3 length: 15 amino acids. The CDR3 coding sequence is TGTGCCAGTAGTATTATTGGGGCGGGCCAAGAGACCCAGTACTTC. Its protein product is CASSIIGAGQETQYF.

In this sample, this clone turned up a few times. This rearrangement joins TRBV5-1 to TRBJ1-1, with a possible D match to TRBD1 (5 bases). V was pared by 5 bases and J by 1 base, with 12 bases between. This CDR3 region has 14 residues. Germline V gene lookup returns CDR1 SGHRS and CDR2 YFSETQ. CDR3 residues: CASRQGEWNTEAFF. The CDR3 DNA is TGCGCCAGCAGGCAGGGTGAGTGGAACACTGAAGCTTTCTTT. The full variable domain, rest sourced from reference TRBV5-1 and TRBJ1-1, is KAGVTQTPRYLIKTRGQQVTLSCSPISGHRSVSWYQQTPGQGLQFLFEYFSETQRNKGNFPGRFSGRQFSNSRSEMNVSTLELGDSALYLCASRQGEWNTEAFFGQGTRLTVV.

This clone was detected a few times. The chain is built from TRBV7-6 and TRBJ1-5; 7 bases are shared with TRBD1. This CDR3 contains 17 residues. Germline V CDR1 and CDR2: SGHVS, FNYEAQ. The V segment lost 1 base and the J segment 7 bases; nucleotides outside the gene matches: 13. The CDR3 DNA follows: TGTGCCAGCAGCTTAGACGGTACAGGGGTGATGGGGCAGCCCCAGCATTTT. Protein sequence: CASSLDGTGVMGQPQHF.

The V and J genes are TRBV18 and TRBJ2-3; D gene ambiguous. CDR3 length: 16 residues. The germline V and J ends were trimmed by 6 bases and 4 bases, with 20 bases remaining between them. CDR1 is KGHSH, CDR2 LQKENI, per germline. The CDR3 loop is CASSSEVPRTADTQYF. The CDR3 region has the DNA TGTGCCAGCTCGTCAGAGGTACCCCGGACGGCAGATACGCAGTATTTT.

The chain combines TRBV21-1 with TRBJ1-1; no check of the table's D call, TRBD1, against the DNA was made. TRBV21-1 is tagged as a pseudogene. There are 17 residues in the CDR3. CDR3 sequence: CASSKRQTYRENTEAFF. The DNA for the CDR3 is TGTGCCAGCAGCAAAAGACAGACCTACAGGGAGAACACTGAAGCTTTCTTT.

This sequence joins TRBV6-1 and TRBJ2-7; the D is unclear. This CDR3 is built from 12 residues. From germline, CDR1 is MNHNS and CDR2 SASEGT. V dropped 2 bases and J dropped 6 bases, with 8 bases sitting between them. CDR3 sequence reads: CASSEPTTEQYF. Written as DNA, the CDR3 is TGTGCCAGCAGTGAACCTACCACCGAGCAGTACTTC.

This clone has more than one count but fewer than ten. V is TRBV6-2 or TRBV6-3 and J is TRBJ1-5; the D is unclear. This CDR3 comprises 13 residues. Per the germline V gene, CDR1 is MNHEY and CDR2 is SVGEGT. Trimming shortened V by 2 bases and J by 4 bases, and 6 bases separated the two germline ends. The chain's CDR3 is CASSYPSNQPQHF. Written as DNA, the CDR3 is TGTGCCAGCAGTTACCCGTCAAATCAGCCCCAGCATTTT.

The rearrangement links TRBV6-6 to TRBJ1-1; TRBD1 might be the D (5 bases). Looked up from germline, CDR1 is MNHNY and CDR2 is SVGAGI (reference sequence). This CDR3 is 14 amino acids long. The ends were cut back, 0 bases at V and 5 bases at J, with 10 bases in the middle. This chain's CDR3 is CASSYSPGRTEAFF. Here the CDR3 DNA reads TGTGCCAGCAGTTACTCTCCAGGGAGGACTGAAGCTTTCTTT.

The J gene is TRBJ2-7, the V gene TRBV3-1 (or the pseudogene TRBV3-2); D is perhaps TRBD1 or TRBD2 (5 bases each). The V gene lost 0 bases and the J gene lost 2 bases, with 11 bases spanning the gap. This CDR3 has 15 amino acids. CDR1 is LGHDT and CDR2 is YNNKEL in the germline V gene (reference sequence). As DNA, the CDR3 is TGTGCCAGCAGCCAAGAATCCGGGGCTCCCTACGAGCAGTACTTC. This encodes CASSQESGAPYEQYF.

The J gene is TRBJ1-2, the V gene TRBV5-4, with 7 bases matching TRBD1. The length of the CDR3 is 14 residues. Per germline, CDR1 SGHNT and CDR2 YYREEE (reference sequence). The junction had 3 bases not matched to a gene; V was cut back by 0 bases and J by 4 bases. CDR3 nucleotides: TGTGCCAGCAGCTTGGCGGGACAGAGCTATGGCTACACCTTC. This codes for CASSLAGQSYGYTF.

The gene calls are TRBV10-3 and TRBJ1-1, with 8 bases matching TRBD1. This CDR3 is 14 amino acids long. The V gene end was trimmed by 5 bases and the J gene end by 3 bases; junction bases not matched to a gene: 5. Germline V CDR1 and CDR2: ENHRY, SYGVKD. CDR3 loop: CAISRQGQDTEAFF. The CDR3 DNA is TGTGCCATCAGTAGACAGGGGCAAGACACTGAAGCTTTCTTT.

This clone was observed a few times. V gene TRBV5-1 combines with J gene TRBJ1-2; 9 nucleotides agree with TRBD1. Trimming cost V 3 bases and J 8 bases; bases outside gene matches: 11. Germline assignment: CDR1 SGHRS and CDR2 YFSETQ. CDR3 length: 15 amino acids. The CDR3 protein is CASSSGGQGSWGYTF. Written as DNA, the CDR3 is TGCGCCAGCAGCTCAGGGGGACAGGGATCCTGGGGCTACACCTTC.

This clone is classed as large. The rearrangement joins TRBV5-1 to TRBJ2-7; D ambiguous. Trimming cost V 1 base and J 12 bases, with 26 bases left between them. CDR3 size: 16 residues. Per the germline V gene, CDR1 is SGHRS and CDR2 is YFSETQ. The CDR3 here is CASSLTLQRTLSGAYF. The CDR3 region has the DNA TGCGCCAGCAGCTTGACCCTACAACGGACCCTTTCGGGTGCGTACTTC.